The clone carrying this T cell receptor beta chain was counted at least ten times. What it binds is not known. TCRbeta library construction was performed incorporating unique molecular identifiers. TCRdb ran MiXCR on the PCR reads and lists one entry per CDR3 protein. Of fewer than 500,000 distinct CDR3 sequences in the sample, 43% were seen once. This sample is drawn from a study of T-cell reconstitution after alpha-beta-depleted transplantation in children. Overall study results and limits: Certain patients had high TCRbeta diversity at day 60, and it came from recipient T cells and thymic progenitors that survived. By about two months after transplant, alpha-beta T cells reportedly arose from several hundred graft clones that had expanded. At one year after transplant, newly produced T cells mostly accounted for T-cell counts and diversity.

This CDR3 region has 15 residues. Germline V CDR1 and CDR2: LGHNA, YNFKEQ. V was clipped by 3 bases and J by 0 bases, with 11 bases between them. The origin of this receptor is a girl aged 2-10 years with aplastic anemia, due to receive a stem cell transplant. Sequenced here: PBMCs, sampled before TCRalphabeta/CD19-depleted stem cell transplant. The gene calls are TRBV4-2 and TRBJ1-2, with D unresolved. As DNA, the CDR3 is TGTGCCAGCAGCCAGGCCGGACTGCCTAACTATGGCTACACCTTC. This gives the protein CASSQAGLPNYGYTF.